Shown below are 18 T cell receptor beta chains from a single sample sequenced in a study of blood T cells in healthy people across ages. A second PCR, run for about 7 to 12 cycles, used a sample-barcoded 5' primer plus a J-beta primer mix. MiXCR, applied by TCRdb to the 5' RACE reads, yields one record per CDR3 protein. The sample has fewer than 700,000 distinct CDR3 sequences, roughly 41% seen once. The specimen was blood. Receptor source: an elderly man in good health.

This clonotype was counted a single time. The rearrangement joins TRBV24-1 to TRBJ2-1; no firm D call. The V end lost 2 bases, the J end lost 5 bases, and 12 bases lay between the germline ends. Germline V gene lookup returns CDR1 KGHDR and CDR2 SFDVKD. The CDR3 extends over 15 amino acids. The CDR3 coding sequence is TGTGCCACCAGTGATTCTTCAGAATTTAACAATGAGCAGTTCTTC. It codes for CATSDSSEFNNEQFF.

The rearrangement links TRBV7-2 to TRBJ2-5; TRBD2 matches 9 bases. In germline, CDR1 is SGHTA, CDR2 FQGNSA. V shed 0 bases and J 11 bases; nucleotides not matched to a gene: 16. The CDR3 spans 17 residues. The CDR3 nucleotides read TGTGCCAGCAGCTTAGCCACGGGACTAGCAGAATACAATGAGCAGTACTTC. It codes for CASSLATGLAEYNEQYF. The whole variable domain, remainder taken from reference TRBV7-2 and TRBJ2-5, is GAGVSQSPSNKVTEKGKDVELRCDPISGHTALYWYRQSLGQGLEFLIYFQGNSAPDKSGLPSDRFSAERTGGSVSTLTIQRTQQEDSAVYLCASSLATGLAEYNEQYFGPGTRLLVL.

The chain recombines TRBV4-1 with TRBJ2-7; D is unclear. The CDR3 length is 12 residues. The germline V gene has CDR1 MGHRA and CDR2 YSYEKL. With 3 bases removed from V and 4 bases from J, the gap between germline ends came to 7 bases. CDR3 loop: CASSHLGYEQYF. CDR3 nucleotides: TGCGCCAGCAGCCATCTGGGGTACGAGCAGTACTTC.

The V gene is TRBV29-1, the J gene TRBJ2-5, with TRBD2 matching 9 bases. The CDR3 spans 18 residues. Germline lookup yields CDR1 SQVTM and CDR2 ANQGSEA. After removal of 2 bases from V and 0 bases from J, the junction contained 13 bases not matched to a gene. CDR3 bases: TGCAGCGTTGAATTATGGGATGGCGGGAGGGGATACCAAGAGACCCAGTACTTC. It codes for CSVELWDGGRGYQETQYF.

The chain combines TRBV5-1 with TRBJ2-3, with D perhaps matching TRBD1 (6 bases). Germline CDR1 reads SGHRS; CDR2 reads YFSETQ. V was pared by 4 bases and J by 6 bases, with 18 bases between. The CDR3 is 15 residues long. In DNA form, the CDR3 reads TGCGCCAGCAGCAGGCAGAGTAGGGGGACGGATACGCAGTATTTT. Amino acids: CASSRQSRGTDTQYF. The whole variable domain, remainder taken from reference TRBV5-1 and TRBJ2-3, is KAGVTQTPRYLIKTRGQQVTLSCSPISGHRSVSWYQQTPGQGLQFLFEYFSETQRNKGNFPGRFSGRQFSNSRSEMNVSTLELGDSALYLCASSRQSRGTDTQYFGPGTRLTVL.

J is TRBJ2-3 and V is TRBV20-1; 7 nucleotides align to TRBD1. This CDR3 comprises 13 residues. Germline CDR1 reads DFQATT; CDR2 reads SNEGSKA (reference sequence). V lost 2 bases and J lost 4; bases outside the gene matches: 3. The CDR3 bases are TGCAGTGCTAGATCGGGACAGCCAGATACGCAGTATTTT. Protein sequence: CSARSGQPDTQYF.

The sample holds a few counts of this clonotype. The V and J genes are TRBV28 and TRBJ2-7; D is ambiguous. V gave up 2 bases and J gave up 0 bases, with 17 bases separating them. The CDR3 sequence is 17 residues long. Germline lookup yields CDR1 MDHEN and CDR2 SYDVKM. Written as DNA, the CDR3 is TGTGCCAGCAGTTTACGGCCAAACCGGCTTAGCTCCTACGAGCAGTACTTC. Translating gives CASSLRPNRLSSYEQYF.

This clonotype turned up a few times. CDR3 bases: TGTGCCAGCAGCTTACGAACTACAGGGATAGGCTCCTACAATGAGCAGTTCTTC. Residues: CASSLRTTGIGSYNEQFF. J is TRBJ2-1 and V is TRBV7-2, with D possibly TRBD1 on 6 matching bases. There are 18 residues in the CDR3. Germline V gene lookup returns CDR1 SGHTA and CDR2 FQGNSA. The V end lost 2 bases, the J end lost 0 bases, and 17 bases lay between the germline ends.

The chain's CDR3 is CATSDPTSSPYNEQYF. DNA of the CDR3: TGTGCCACCAGTGATCCGACCTCTAGCCCCTACAATGAGCAGTACTTC. V gene TRBV24-1 combines with J gene TRBJ2-1, with D perhaps matching TRBD2 (5 bases). The J call is in doubt because the DNA end fits TRBJ2-7 better. Per the germline V gene, CDR1 is KGHDR and CDR2 is SFDVKD. CDR3 length: 16 amino acids.

V gene TRBV28 combines with J gene TRBJ1-6; 8 bases align to TRBD1. J lost 7 bases, V lost 3 bases, and 5 bases had no gene match. Germline V CDR1 and CDR2: MDHEN, SYDVKM. The CDR3 spans 15 residues. CDR3 sequence (DNA): TGTGCCAGCAGTTTTGACAACAGGGGGAATTCACCCCTCCACTTT. Protein: CASSFDNRGNSPLHF. Filled out from reference TRBV28 and TRBJ1-6, the complete variable domain reads DVKVTQSSRYLVKRTGEKVFLECVQDMDHENMFWYRQDPGLGLRLIYFSYDVKMKEKGDIPEGYSVSREKKERFSLILESASTNQTSMYLCASSFDNRGNSPLHFGNGTRLTVT.

The chain is built from TRBV9 and TRBJ1-1; no reliable D call. The V end was cut by 0 bases, the J end by 3 bases, with 9 bases between. Germline assignment: CDR1 SGDLS and CDR2 YYNGEE. The CDR3 contains 14 residues. CDR3 DNA: TGTGCCAGCAGCGTAGAGCATCCGGACACTGAAGCTTTCTTT. Translation: CASSVEHPDTEAFF.

The chain is built from TRBV9 and TRBJ1-2, with a possible D match to TRBD1 (6 bases). V gave up 0 bases and J gave up 7 bases, with 13 bases separating them. The CDR3 loop spans 14 amino acids. The V gene's germline CDR1 is SGDLS and CDR2 YYNGEE. Here the CDR3 DNA reads TGTGCCAGCAGCGTAGGGCGGGGGGACACTGGCTACACCTTC. It is translated as CASSVGRGDTGYTF.

Worth noting for this clonotype: A read error may account for a junction end that differs from germline. The rearrangement joins TRBV6-2 or TRBV6-3 to TRBJ2-3, with a possible D match to TRBD1 (6 bases). The CDR3 runs 13 residues. From germline, CDR1 is MNHEY and CDR2 SVGEGT. The CDR3 loop is CASRIRGTGTQYF. In DNA, the CDR3 is TGTGCCAGCAGGATCAGGGGCACAGGTACGCAGTATTTT.

This clonotype was recorded at least ten times. This sequence joins TRBV2 and TRBJ2-4; 7 nucleotides line up with TRBD1. Germline V CDR1 and CDR2: SNHLY, FYNNEI. The J segment lost 3 bases and the V segment lost 6 bases, leaving 8 bases of the junction unmatched. The CDR3 runs to 15 residues. The CDR3 sequence is CASRALTGDKNIQYF. The DNA for the CDR3 is TGTGCCAGCAGAGCTCTAACAGGGGACAAAAACATTCAGTACTTC.

The chain carries TRBV7-2 and TRBJ2-7; D possibly uses TRBD1 or TRBD2 (5 bases each). The V gene lost 5 bases and the J gene lost 7 bases, with 24 bases spanning the gap. The CDR3 covers 16 residues. Germline CDR1 and CDR2: SGHTA and FQGNSA. The CDR3 nucleotides read TGTGCCAGCAGCCGCCAGCCGGGACGGACCTACAATGAGCAGTACTTC. As protein: CASSRQPGRTYNEQYF.

This chain joins TRBV25-1 and TRBJ2-7; a possible D gene is TRBD2 (5 bases). This CDR3 has 13 amino acids. Trimming cost V 9 bases and J 8 bases, with 20 bases left between them. In germline, CDR1 is MGHDK, CDR2 SYGVNS. The CDR3 bases are TGTGCCAGTACCCACCGGGATCGGCTTCAGCAGTACTTC. This encodes CASTHRDRLQQYF.

This clonotype occurred a few times. The chain is built from TRBV20-1 and TRBJ2-5; 8 positions agree with TRBD1. Per germline, CDR1 DFQATT and CDR2 SNEGSKA (reference sequence). The CDR3 is 18 amino acids. J gave up 11 bases and V 7 bases, and 30 bases lay outside the gene matches. CDR3 protein: CSVPTIGTGGSGVDEQYF. The CDR3 nucleotides are TGCAGTGTGCCCACAATAGGGACAGGAGGATCCGGGGTCGATGAGCAGTACTTC.

This clonotype turned up a few times. The J gene is TRBJ2-7, the V gene TRBV11-2; no clear D gene. The J call may be faulty, since TRBJ2-5 better matches the DNA end. The CDR3 totals 16 residues. From germline, CDR1 is SGHAT and CDR2 FQNNGV. CDR3 amino acids: CASSLKQSRPSTTQYF. DNA of the CDR3: TGTGCCAGCAGCCTCAAGCAGTCCAGGCCGTCTACGACCCAGTACTTC.